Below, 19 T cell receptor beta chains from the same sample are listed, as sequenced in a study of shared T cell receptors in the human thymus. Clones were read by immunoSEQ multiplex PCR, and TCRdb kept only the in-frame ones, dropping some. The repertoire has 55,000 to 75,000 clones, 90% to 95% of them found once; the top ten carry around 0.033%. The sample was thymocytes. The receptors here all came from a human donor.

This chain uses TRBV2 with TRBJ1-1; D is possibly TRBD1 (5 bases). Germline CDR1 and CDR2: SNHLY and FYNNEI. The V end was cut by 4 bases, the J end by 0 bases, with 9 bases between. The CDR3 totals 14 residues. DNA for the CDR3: TGTGCCAGCAGTGGAGACAGAGTGAACACTGAAGCTTTCTTT. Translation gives CASSGDRVNTEAFF.

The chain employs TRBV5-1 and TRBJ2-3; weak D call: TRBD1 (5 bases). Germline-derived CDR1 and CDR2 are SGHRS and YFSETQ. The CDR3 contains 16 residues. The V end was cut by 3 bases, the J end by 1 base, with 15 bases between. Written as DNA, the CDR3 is TGCGCCAGCAGCTCCCGGACACCCCATGGCACAGATACGCAGTATTTT. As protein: CASSSRTPHGTDTQYF.

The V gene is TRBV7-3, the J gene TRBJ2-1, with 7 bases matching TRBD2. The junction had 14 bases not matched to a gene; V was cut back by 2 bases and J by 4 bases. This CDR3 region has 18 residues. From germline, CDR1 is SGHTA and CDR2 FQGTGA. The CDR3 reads CASSLGPPAGEFYNEQFF. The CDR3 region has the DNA TGTGCCAGCAGCTTAGGACCCCCGGCGGGGGAATTTTACAATGAGCAGTTCTTC.

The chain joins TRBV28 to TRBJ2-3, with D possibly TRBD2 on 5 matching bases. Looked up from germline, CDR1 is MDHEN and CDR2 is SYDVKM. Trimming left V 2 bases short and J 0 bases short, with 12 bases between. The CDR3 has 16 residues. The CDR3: CASSLIYRTSTDTQYF. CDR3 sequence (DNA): TGTGCCAGCAGTTTAATATATCGGACTAGCACAGATACGCAGTATTTT.

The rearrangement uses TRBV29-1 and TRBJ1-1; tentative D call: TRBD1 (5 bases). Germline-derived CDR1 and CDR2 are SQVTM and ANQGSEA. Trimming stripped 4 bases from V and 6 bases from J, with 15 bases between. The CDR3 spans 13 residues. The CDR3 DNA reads TGCAGCGTTGGGGGGGGGAATTCCGCTGAAGCTTTCTTT. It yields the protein CSVGGGNSAEAFF.

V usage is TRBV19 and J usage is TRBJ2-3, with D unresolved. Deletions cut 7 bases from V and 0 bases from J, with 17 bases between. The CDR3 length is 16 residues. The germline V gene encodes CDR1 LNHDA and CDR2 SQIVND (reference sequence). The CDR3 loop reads CASISTSISSTDTQYF. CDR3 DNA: TGTGCCAGTATTTCTACTTCGATCTCTAGCACAGATACGCAGTATTTT.

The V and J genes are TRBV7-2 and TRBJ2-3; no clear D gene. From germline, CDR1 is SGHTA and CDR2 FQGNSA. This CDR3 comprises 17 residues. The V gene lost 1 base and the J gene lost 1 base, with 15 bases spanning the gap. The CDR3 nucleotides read TGTGCCAGCAGCTTAGAGTTGCGCGGCAATTGCACAGATACGCAGTATTTT. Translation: CASSLELRGNCTDTQYF.

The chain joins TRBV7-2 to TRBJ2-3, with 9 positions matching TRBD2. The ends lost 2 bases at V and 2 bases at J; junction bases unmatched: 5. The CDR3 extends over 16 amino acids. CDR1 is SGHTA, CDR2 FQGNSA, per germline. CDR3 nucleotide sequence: TGTGCCAGCAGCTTATCGCGACTAGCGGACACAGATACGCAGTATTTT. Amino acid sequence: CASSLSRLADTDTQYF.

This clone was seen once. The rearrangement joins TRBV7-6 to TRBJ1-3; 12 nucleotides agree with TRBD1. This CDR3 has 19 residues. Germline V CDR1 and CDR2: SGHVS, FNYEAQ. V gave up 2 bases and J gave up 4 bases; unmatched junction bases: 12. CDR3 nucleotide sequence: TGTGCCAGCAGCTTACGGGTGGCGGGACAGGGGGCTGAGGGAAACACCATATATTTT. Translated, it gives CASSLRVAGQGAEGNTIYF. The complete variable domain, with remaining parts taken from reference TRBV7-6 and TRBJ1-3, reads GAGVSQSPRYKVTKRGQDVALRCDPISGHVSLYWYRQALGQGPEFLTYFNYEAQQDKSGLPNDRFSAERPEGSISTLTIQRTEQRDSAMYRCASSLRVAGQGAEGNTIYFGEGSWLTVV.

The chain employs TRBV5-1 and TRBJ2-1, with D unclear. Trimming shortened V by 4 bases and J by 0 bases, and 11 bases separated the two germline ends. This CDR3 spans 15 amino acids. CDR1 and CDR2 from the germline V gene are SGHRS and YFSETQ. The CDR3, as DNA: TGCGCCAGCAGCCGTCCATCATGCTCCTACAATGAGCAGTTCTTC. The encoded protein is CASSRPSCSYNEQFF.

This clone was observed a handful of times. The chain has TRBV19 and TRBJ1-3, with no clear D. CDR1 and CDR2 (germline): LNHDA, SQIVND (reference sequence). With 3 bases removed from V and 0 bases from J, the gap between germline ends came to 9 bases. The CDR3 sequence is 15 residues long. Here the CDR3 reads CASSIIPFSGNTIYF. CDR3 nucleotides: TGTGCCAGTAGTATTATTCCGTTCTCTGGAAACACCATATATTTT.

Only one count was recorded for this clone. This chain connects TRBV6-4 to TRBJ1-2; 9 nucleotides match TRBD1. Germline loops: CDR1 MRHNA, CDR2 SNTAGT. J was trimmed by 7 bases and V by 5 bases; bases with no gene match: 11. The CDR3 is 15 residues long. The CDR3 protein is CASSKGGRTGVGYTF. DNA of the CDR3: TGTGCCAGCAGTAAAGGGGGCCGGACAGGGGTTGGCTACACCTTC.

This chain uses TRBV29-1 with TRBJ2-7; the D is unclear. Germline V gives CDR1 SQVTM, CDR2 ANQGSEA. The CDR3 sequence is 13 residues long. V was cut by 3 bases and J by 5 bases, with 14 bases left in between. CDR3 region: CSVEELGVNEQYF. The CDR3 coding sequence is TGCAGCGTTGAGGAGTTAGGTGTCAACGAGCAGTACTTC.

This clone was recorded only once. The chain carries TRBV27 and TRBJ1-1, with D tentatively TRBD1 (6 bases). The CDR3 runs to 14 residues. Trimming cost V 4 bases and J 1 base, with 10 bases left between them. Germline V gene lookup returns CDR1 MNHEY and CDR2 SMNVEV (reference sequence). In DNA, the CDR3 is TGTGCCAGCAGTTACGGACAGACGAACACTGAAGCTTTCTTT. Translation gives CASSYGQTNTEAFF.

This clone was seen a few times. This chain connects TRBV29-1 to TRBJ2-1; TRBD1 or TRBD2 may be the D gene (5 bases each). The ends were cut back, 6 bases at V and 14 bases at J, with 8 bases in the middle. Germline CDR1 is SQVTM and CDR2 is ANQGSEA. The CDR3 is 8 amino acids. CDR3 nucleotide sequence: TGCAGCGTCGGGGCAAAGTTCTTC. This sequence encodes CSVGAKFF.

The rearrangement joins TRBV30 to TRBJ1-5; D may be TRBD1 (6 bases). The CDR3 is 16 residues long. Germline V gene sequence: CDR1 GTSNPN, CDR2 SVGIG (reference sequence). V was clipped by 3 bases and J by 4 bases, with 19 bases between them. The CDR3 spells CAWSFGWGASNQPQHF. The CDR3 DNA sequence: TGTGCCTGGAGCTTCGGGTGGGGGGCGAGTAATCAGCCCCAGCATTTT.

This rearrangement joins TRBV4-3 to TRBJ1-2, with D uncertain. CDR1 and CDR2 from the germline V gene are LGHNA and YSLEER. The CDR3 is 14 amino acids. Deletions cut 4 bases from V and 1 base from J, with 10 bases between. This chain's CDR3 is CASSRGRYNYGYTF. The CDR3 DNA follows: TGCGCCAGCAGCCGAGGACGGTATAACTATGGCTACACCTTC.

The CDR3 region is CSVELPGGHNYGYTF. CDR3 in DNA: TGCAGCGTTGAACTTCCGGGGGGGCACAACTATGGCTACACCTTC. V and J are TRBV29-1 and TRBJ1-2, with a tentative D call TRBD1 (6 bases). The CDR3 consists of 15 residues. Germline V gene lookup returns CDR1 SQVTM and CDR2 ANQGSEA. The V end lost 2 bases, the J end lost 2 bases, and 15 bases lay between the germline ends.

The CDR3 DNA reads TGCGCCAGCAGCTCCGAGGACAGGCGTGAAGCTTTCTTT. This encodes CASSSEDRREAFF. This chain connects TRBV5-1 to TRBJ1-1; 7 positions match TRBD1. With 3 bases clipped from V and 7 bases from J, the junction kept 6 bases outside the gene matches. The CDR3 has 13 residues. Germline CDR1 is SGHRS and CDR2 is YFSETQ.